This TCR beta chain was observed in a study of cytomegalovirus exposure and HLA in healthy donors. Looking at the study overall: Most donors, approximately 82% of roughly 400 genotyped, fell in the Caucasian-associated ancestry cluster. Study outcomes and limitations: Accurate prediction of most subjects' HLA-A and HLA-B alleles from TCR beta sequences was reported. Reports described diagnosis of cytomegalovirus status by the classifier as highly specific and sensitive.

CDR1 is MNHEY and CDR2 is SVGAGI in the germline V gene. V was clipped by 10 bases and J by 0 bases; unmatched bases: 9. The CDR3 consists of 15 residues. About this clone itself: Antigen unknown.

It was with 60 Vbeta and 13 Jbeta primers that the PCR ran. Profiling relied on immunoSEQ multiplex PCR, and the TCRdb table lists in-frame clones only, not all of them. The sample has roughly 150,000 clones; almost 80% are singletons. The clonotype comes from a male donor in good health and CMV-seronegative. The chain employs TRBV6-5 and TRBJ2-1, with 7 bases lining up with TRBD2. Source material: PBMCs. The CDR3 DNA reads TGTGCCACCAGCGTAGGCGGGAGCTCCTACAATGAGCAGTTCTTC. Translated, it gives CATSVGGSSYNEQFF.